The 21 T cell receptor beta chains below come from one sample, sequenced in a study of beta chain features in type 1 diabetes. Study observations and caveats: Shortening of TCRB CDR3s, moderate but significant, appeared in all four CD4+ subsets of Type 1 diabetes patients.

These receptors' antigens are unknown. cDNA synthesis used the whole RNA isolate, giving expressed TCRB sequences. Profiled with immunoSEQ multiplex PCR; TCRdb holds only in-frame clones, not every one. In the table there are approximately 170,000 clones, roughly 8% of which are singletons. The sequenced sample consisted of central memory CD4+ T cells from blood. These receptors were taken from a man between 18 and 29 years old with type 1 diabetes.

This chain uses TRBV29-1 with TRBJ2-7; the D gene is possibly TRBD2 (6 bases). Germline loops: CDR1 SQVTM, CDR2 ANQGSEA. The V end was cut by 5 bases, the J end by 2 bases, with 10 bases between. This CDR3 has 12 residues. In DNA form, the CDR3 reads TGCAGCGTTTGGTCGGGAGCCTACGAGCAGTACTTC. It encodes CSVWSGAYEQYF.

The table lists this clone with many counts. The chain carries TRBV6-6 and TRBJ2-3, with 10 positions matching TRBD1. Per the germline V gene, CDR1 is MNHNY and CDR2 is SVGAGI (reference sequence). V lost 7 bases to trimming and J lost 3 bases; unmatched junction nucleotides: 7. This CDR3 is built from 15 residues. CDR3 sequence (DNA): TGTGCCAGCAATACAAGGGACAGGGGAACAGATACGCAGTATTTT. It encodes CASNTRDRGTDTQYF.

This chain uses TRBV18 with TRBJ2-4; 12 nucleotides match TRBD1. The CDR3 runs to 16 residues. Looked up from germline, CDR1 is KGHSH and CDR2 is LQKENI. V was clipped by 5 bases and J by 13 bases; unmatched bases: 15. The CDR3 spells CASSDTTGTGGFGQYF. The CDR3 nucleotides are TGTGCCAGCTCAGACACGACCGGGACAGGGGGCTTCGGACAGTACTTC.

This clone has more than one count but fewer than ten. The chain employs TRBV19 and TRBJ1-2; TRBD1 might be the D (5 bases). Trimming stripped 7 bases from V and 0 bases from J, with 9 bases between. This CDR3 contains 13 residues. Per germline, CDR1 LNHDA and CDR2 SQIVND (reference sequence). The CDR3 reads CASKTEANYGYTF. Here the CDR3 DNA reads TGTGCCAGTAAGACAGAAGCTAACTATGGCTACACCTTC. The full variable domain, rest sourced from reference TRBV19 and TRBJ1-2, is DGGITQSPKYLFRKEGQNVTLSCEQNLNHDAMYWYRQDPGQGLRLIYYSQIVNDFQKGDIAEGYSVSREKKESFPLTVTSAQKNPTAFYLCASKTEANYGYTFGSGTRLTVV.

There are a few counts of this clone. The chain recombines TRBV14 with TRBJ1-1; D unresolved. Between the trimmed V and J ends, which lost 1 base and 5 bases, there was a span of 11 bases. CDR1 and CDR2 (germline): SGHDN, FVKESK. This CDR3 comprises 14 residues. CDR3 region: CASSQAHQVTEAFF. The DNA of the CDR3 is TGTGCCAGCAGCCAAGCCCACCAGGTTACTGAAGCTTTCTTT.

V gene TRBV10-2 combines with J gene TRBJ2-1, with D possibly being TRBD2 (6 bases). This CDR3 region has 13 residues. In germline, CDR1 is WSHSY, CDR2 SAAADI. The V end was cut by 6 bases, the J end by 6 bases, with 12 bases between. Here the CDR3 DNA reads TGCGCCAGCAGGGGACTTCTGGGCAATGAGCAGTTCTTC. Residues: CASRGLLGNEQFF.

Only a few counts were recorded for this clone. The rearrangement links TRBV5-4 to TRBJ2-5; TRBD1 matches at 8 bases. V lost 0 bases, J lost 4 bases, and 2 bases stayed unmatched. Germline V gives CDR1 SGHNT, CDR2 YYREEE (reference sequence). The CDR3 is 14 residues long. CDR3 DNA sequence: TGTGCCAGCAGCTTGGGACAGGGGCGAGAGACCCAGTACTTC. It is translated as CASSLGQGRETQYF. The full variable domain, with the rest looked up from reference TRBV5-4 and TRBJ2-5, is ETGVTQSPTHLIKTRGQQVTLRCSSQSGHNTVSWYQQALGQGPQFIFQYYREEENGRGNFPPRFSGLQFPNYSSELNVNALELDDSALYLCASSLGQGRETQYFGPGTRLLVL.

The J gene is TRBJ2-7, the V gene TRBV7-2; 9 bases are shared with TRBD1. There are 14 residues in the CDR3. The junction had 8 bases not matched to a gene; V was cut back by 6 bases and J by 5 bases. Per germline, CDR1 SGHTA and CDR2 FQGNSA. In DNA form, the CDR3 reads TGTGCCAGCAGGACACTACAGGGGGCTAACGAGCAGTACTTC. Its protein product is CASRTLQGANEQYF.

V and J are TRBV27 and TRBJ2-1; D perhaps matches TRBD1 (6 bases). V was pared by 3 bases and J by 2 bases, with 17 bases between. This CDR3 has 17 amino acids. Germline V CDR1 and CDR2: MNHEY, SMNVEV (reference sequence). CDR3 sequence (DNA): TGTGCCAGCAGTTTGCTTAACAGGGTGAACGCCTACAATGAGCAGTTCTTC. Amino acids: CASSLLNRVNAYNEQFF.

This clone was picked up a small number of times. The V gene is TRBV30, the J gene TRBJ2-5; 7 bases align to TRBD1. TRBJ2-7 explains the end of the DNA better; the J call may be wrong. Germline loops: CDR1 GTSNPN, CDR2 SVGIG (reference sequence). The CDR3 has 12 residues. The CDR3 loop is CAWSRDSREQYF. CDR3 bases: TGTGCCTGGAGTCGGGACAGTCGCGAGCAGTACTTC.

This sequence joins TRBV18 and TRBJ1-2, with D possibly matching TRBD1 (6 bases). CDR3 size: 14 residues. V was pared by 5 bases and J by 2 bases, with 12 bases between. Germline V lookup: CDR1 KGHSH, CDR2 LQKENI. The CDR3 coding sequence is TGTGCCAGCTCATCGAACACAGGGAACTATGGCTACACCTTC. Translated, it gives CASSSNTGNYGYTF.

This clone was recorded a few times. This sequence joins TRBV27 and TRBJ2-1, with a weak D call TRBD1 (6 bases). Looked up from germline, CDR1 is MNHEY and CDR2 is SMNVEV (reference sequence). This CDR3 contains 16 residues. V was pared by 5 bases and J by 4 bases, with 18 bases between. Here the CDR3 DNA reads TGTGCCAGCAGTGCCCGGGACCCAGGGGAATACAATGAGCAGTTCTTC. It specifies CASSARDPGEYNEQFF.

CDR3 in amino acids: CASSDGTTTDTQYF. Here the CDR3 DNA reads TGTGCCAGCAGTGACGGGACTACCACAGATACGCAGTATTTT. The chain combines TRBV11-3 with TRBJ2-3, with 7 bases lining up with TRBD2. V shed 6 bases, J shed 2 bases, and the junction held 5 bases outside the gene matches. This CDR3 spans 14 amino acids. Per the germline V gene, CDR1 is SGHNT and CDR2 is YENEEA.

There are a few counts of this clone. This rearrangement joins TRBV5-4 to TRBJ1-1; the D gene is possibly TRBD1 (6 bases). V gave up 2 bases and J gave up 10 bases, with 24 bases separating them. The CDR3 has 16 amino acids. Germline V gene data show CDR1 as SGHNT and CDR2 as YYREEE (reference sequence). The CDR3 sequence is CASSFGGVGGETGAFF. In DNA form, the CDR3 reads TGTGCCAGCAGCTTCGGTGGGGTTGGGGGCGAGACGGGAGCTTTCTTT.

This clone showed up just a few times. The chain is built from TRBV5-4 and TRBJ2-3; 12 nucleotides agree with TRBD2. The CDR3 is 14 residues long. The V and J ends lost 8 bases and 6 bases, in that order; junction bases with no gene match: 7. CDR1 is SGHNT and CDR2 is YYREEE in the germline V gene (reference sequence). CDR3 residues: CASATSGSSDTQYF. Written as DNA, the CDR3 is TGTGCCAGTGCGACTAGCGGGAGTTCCGATACGCAGTATTTT.

The V and J genes are TRBV5-6 and TRBJ2-6; D gene unclear. Trimming left V 0 bases short and J 0 bases short, with 7 bases between. The length of the CDR3 is 16 residues. CDR1 is SGHDT, CDR2 YYEEEE, per germline. CDR3 bases: TGTGCCAGCAGCTTGGAGTCGGGCTCTGGGGCCAACGTCCTGACTTTC. This gives the protein CASSLESGSGANVLTF.

This clone was seen a few times. The same CDR3 also results from other DNA sequences found in this sample. The chain carries TRBV7-2 and TRBJ1-4, with TRBD1 as a possible D gene (5 bases). CDR3 length: 14 amino acids. From germline, CDR1 is SGHTA and CDR2 FQGNSA. V was shortened by 1 base and J by 7 bases, with 10 bases between the two germline ends. The CDR3 here is CASSLGQGSEKLFF. For the CDR3, the DNA is TGTGCCAGCAGCTTAGGGCAGGGAAGTGAAAAACTGTTTTTT.

This clone showed up just a few times. The chain uses TRBV27 and TRBJ1-3, with a possible D match to TRBD1 (6 bases). The CDR3 consists of 17 residues. V lost 5 bases and J 0 bases, leaving 17 bases between the germline ends. CDR1 is MNHEY and CDR2 is SMNVEV in the germline V gene (reference sequence). The CDR3 DNA follows: TGTGCCAGCAGTATCCTCCGACAGGAATCCTCTGGAAACACCATATATTTT. Amino acids: CASSILRQESSGNTIYF.

The rearrangement joins TRBV9 to TRBJ1-4; 7 positions agree with TRBD1. This CDR3 has 14 residues. Germline-derived CDR1 and CDR2 are SGDLS and YYNGEE. The V segment lost 5 bases and the J segment 2 bases; nucleotides outside the gene matches: 3. The CDR3 DNA follows: TGTGCCAGCAGTAGACAGGGTACTAATGAAAAACTGTTTTTT. Its translation is CASSRQGTNEKLFF.

The chain joins TRBV2 to TRBJ1-2, with 7 nucleotides matching TRBD1. The CDR3 runs 13 residues. Germline CDR1 reads SNHLY; CDR2 reads FYNNEI. V lost 6 bases to trimming and J lost 3 bases; unmatched junction nucleotides: 4. The CDR3 spells CASRGDSDYGYTF. CDR3 nucleotides: TGTGCCAGCAGGGGGGACAGTGACTATGGCTACACCTTC.

In this sample, this clone turned up a few times. The chain has TRBV6-6 and TRBJ2-7; 7 bases agree with TRBD1. CDR1 is MNHNY and CDR2 is SVGAGI in the germline V gene (reference sequence). The ends lost 7 bases at V and 7 bases at J; junction bases unmatched: 19. The CDR3 runs 16 residues. The CDR3 region is CASTRTTGEGVGEQYF. CDR3 coding DNA: TGTGCCAGCACTCGGACCACAGGGGAAGGGGTAGGGGAGCAGTACTTC.